The clone carrying this T cell receptor beta chain has only a few counts. What it recognizes is unknown. The germline gene is not matched at one end of the junction; a read error may be the cause. In nominal health when sampled, donors likely had unrecorded immune exposures nonetheless. 60 Vbeta and 13 Jbeta primers were used in PCR. Clones were sequenced by immunoSEQ multiplex PCR, and TCRdb holds only the in-frame ones, with some missing. This table has around 100,000 clones, 75% appearing once. The record originates from a study of cytomegalovirus exposure and HLA in healthy donors. Findings and limits, study-wide: Reported findings show TCR beta sequences accurately forecast HLA-A and HLA-B alleles in most subjects.

This sequence originates from a man aged 50 to 59 in good health and CMV-seronegative. Sequences were obtained from PBMCs.

The CDR3 DNA sequence: TGTGCCAGCACCTTAGGGGGAGAGGCCACAGATACGCAGTATTTT. Amino acid sequence: CASTLGGEATDTQYF. J is TRBJ2-3 and V is TRBV11-1; D is perhaps TRBD1 (6 bases). The CDR3 extends over 15 amino acids. CDR1 SGHAT and CDR2 FQDESV come from the germline V gene (reference sequence).